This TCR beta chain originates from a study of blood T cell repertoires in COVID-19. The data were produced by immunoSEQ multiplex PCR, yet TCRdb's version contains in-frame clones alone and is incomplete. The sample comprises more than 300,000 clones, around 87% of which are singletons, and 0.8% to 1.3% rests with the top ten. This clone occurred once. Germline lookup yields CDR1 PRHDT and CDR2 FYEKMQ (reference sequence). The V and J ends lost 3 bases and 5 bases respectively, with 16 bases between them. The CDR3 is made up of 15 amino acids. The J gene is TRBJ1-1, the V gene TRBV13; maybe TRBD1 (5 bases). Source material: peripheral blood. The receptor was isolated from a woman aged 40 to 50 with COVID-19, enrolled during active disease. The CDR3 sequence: CASSFWAGRFTEAFF. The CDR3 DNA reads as TGTGCCAGCAGCTTTTGGGCAGGGCGGTTTACTGAAGCTTTCTTT.